The 20 T cell receptor beta chains below all came from one sample that was sequenced in a study of blood T cell repertoires in COVID-19. Sequenced by immunoSEQ multiplex PCR; TCRdb stores in-frame clones only, minus some. This table has 240,000 or so clones, approximately 90% appearing once. The specimen sequenced was PBMCs or T cells enriched from blood (not recorded which). The receptors come from a man aged 50-60 years who had been exposed to COVID-19.

The chain recombines TRBV7-9 with TRBJ1-1; 9 positions agree with TRBD1. With 5 bases clipped from V and 3 bases from J, the junction kept 16 bases outside the gene matches. Germline CDR1 SEHNR, CDR2 FQNEAQ (reference sequence). The CDR3 loop spans 18 amino acids. The chain's CDR3 is CASSHRPGPGQGDTEAFF. The DNA of the CDR3 is TGTGCCAGCAGCCACCGACCGGGACCGGGACAGGGTGACACTGAAGCTTTCTTT.

This sequence joins TRBV4-1 and TRBJ1-2, with unresolved D. V lost 0 bases and J lost 4, with 15 bases in between. The CDR3 covers 16 residues. Germline V gene sequence: CDR1 MGHRA, CDR2 YSYEKL. For the CDR3, the DNA is TGCGCCAGCAGCCAAGATCCCGGCCAGACTACCTATGGCTACACCTTC. This sequence encodes CASSQDPGQTTYGYTF.

The rearrangement joins TRBV27 to TRBJ2-7; D may be TRBD1 (6 bases). The V gene's germline CDR1 is MNHEY and CDR2 SMNVEV (reference sequence). This CDR3 spans 13 amino acids. With 5 bases removed from V and 1 base from J, the gap between germline ends came to 9 bases. DNA for the CDR3: TGTGCCAGCAGTCCAGGACAGTCCTACGAGCAGTACTTC. Its translation is CASSPGQSYEQYF.

This chain uses TRBV19 with TRBJ2-5; D call uncertain. Germline V gives CDR1 LNHDA, CDR2 SQIVND (reference sequence). The CDR3 runs 13 residues. V lost 1 base to trimming and J lost 2 bases, with 5 bases between them. CDR3 nucleotide sequence: TGTGCCAGTAGTATAGTACAGCAAGAGACCCAGTACTTC. Encoded protein: CASSIVQQETQYF.

The rearrangement links TRBV6-5 to TRBJ2-7, with D perhaps TRBD2 (6 bases). Germline V CDR1 and CDR2: MNHEY, SVGAGI. This CDR3 contains 13 residues. The V gene lost 6 bases and the J gene lost 3 bases, with 12 bases spanning the gap. In nucleotides, the CDR3 is TGTGCCAGCAGCGCGGGGTGGGGCTACGAGCAGTACTTC. This codes for CASSAGWGYEQYF.

The gene calls are TRBV3-1 (or the pseudogene TRBV3-2) and TRBJ2-7; maybe TRBD1 (6 bases). Trimming removed 0 bases from V and 11 bases from J, with 20 bases in between. Germline-derived CDR1 and CDR2 are LGHDT and YNNKEL (reference sequence). The CDR3 loop spans 15 amino acids. CDR3 DNA: TGTGCCAGCAGCCAAGATCTTGTTCAGGGGTTTCGAAAGTACTTC. Amino acids: CASSQDLVQGFRKYF.

This rearrangement joins TRBV29-1 to TRBJ2-7; 9 positions agree with TRBD1. This CDR3 has 13 amino acids. Germline-derived CDR1 and CDR2 are SQVTM and ANQGSEA. Trimming removed 6 bases from V and 2 bases from J; junction bases left unmatched: 5. The CDR3 loop reads CSVTGGVTYEQYF. CDR3 nucleotide sequence: TGCAGCGTAACAGGGGGCGTCACCTACGAGCAGTACTTC.

V usage is TRBV27 and J usage is TRBJ1-1, with D perhaps matching TRBD1 (5 bases). This CDR3 has 13 residues. Trimming removed 2 bases at V and 9 bases at J, with 13 bases between. CDR1 MNHEY and CDR2 SMNVEV come from the germline V gene (reference sequence). The CDR3 sequence is CASSLEGGVQAFF. In nucleotides, the CDR3 is TGTGCCAGCAGTTTAGAGGGAGGGGTCCAAGCTTTCTTT.

This chain links TRBV7-2 with TRBJ1-4; the D gene is possibly TRBD1 (5 bases). Per germline, CDR1 SGHTA and CDR2 FQGNSA. This CDR3 is built from 14 residues. Trimming took off 0 bases at V and 8 bases at J, with 10 bases between the two ends. The CDR3: CASSLANRKEKLFF. The CDR3 DNA is TGTGCCAGCAGCTTAGCGAACAGGAAGGAAAAACTGTTTTTT.

This chain connects TRBV6-6 to TRBJ2-7; possibly TRBD2 for D (5 bases). Germline CDR1 MNHNY, CDR2 SVGAGI (reference sequence). Trimming shortened V by 6 bases and J by 7 bases, and 16 bases separated the two germline ends. CDR3 length: 13 residues. Here the CDR3 reads CASRTRGPLEQYF. In DNA, the CDR3 is TGTGCCAGCAGGACACGGGGTCCTCTTGAGCAGTACTTC.

V and J are TRBV18 and TRBJ1-3; tentative D call: TRBD1 (6 bases). The V and J ends lost 2 bases and 0 bases respectively, with 14 bases between them. The CDR3 totals 17 residues. Germline V gene data show CDR1 as KGHSH and CDR2 as LQKENI. The CDR3 DNA sequence: TGTGCCAGCTCACCATTGGACAGTAGCTTCTCTGGAAACACCATATATTTT. Translated: CASSPLDSSFSGNTIYF. The full variable domain, its missing parts supplied by reference TRBV18 and TRBJ1-3, is NAGVMQNPRHLVRRRGQEARLRCSPMKGHSHVYWYRQLPEEGLKFMVYLQKENIIDESGMPKERFSAEFPKEGPSILRIQQVVRGDSAAYFCASSPLDSSFSGNTIYFGEGSWLTVV.

This chain joins TRBV7-2 and TRBJ2-3; no reliable D call. V was pared by 1 base and J by 6 bases, with 14 bases between. CDR3 length: 15 residues. The germline V gene encodes CDR1 SGHTA and CDR2 FQGNSA. This CDR3 is CASSLVITADDTQYF. The DNA for the CDR3 is TGTGCCAGCAGCTTAGTCATAACAGCAGACGATACGCAGTATTTT.

This chain joins TRBV18 and TRBJ1-5; 12 nucleotides agree with TRBD1. Germline loops: CDR1 KGHSH, CDR2 LQKENI. CDR3 length: 16 amino acids. V shed 3 bases, J shed 6 bases, and the junction held 6 bases outside the gene matches. CDR3 amino acids: CASSPGTGGSFQPQHF. Here the CDR3 DNA reads TGTGCCAGCTCACCCGGGACAGGGGGCTCGTTTCAGCCCCAGCATTTT.

The chain uses TRBV24-1 and TRBJ2-7; 7 nucleotides line up with TRBD1. Germline loops: CDR1 KGHDR, CDR2 SFDVKD. This CDR3 is built from 14 residues. With 6 bases clipped from V and 1 base from J, the junction kept 5 bases outside the gene matches. The CDR3: CATSNPGGSYEQYF. The CDR3 DNA is TGTGCCACCAGTAATCCAGGGGGATCCTACGAGCAGTACTTC.

In DNA form, the CDR3 reads TGTGCCAGCTCACCCCCCGACAGGGGGTCGGGTACGCAGTATTTT. Its protein is CASSPPDRGSGTQYF. The V and J genes are TRBV18 and TRBJ2-3; 9 nucleotides align to TRBD1. With V trimmed by 3 bases and J by 8 bases, 9 bases remained unmatched. This CDR3 comprises 15 residues. Germline lookup yields CDR1 KGHSH and CDR2 LQKENI.

This chain links TRBV7-3 with TRBJ1-5; 9 bases are shared with TRBD1. CDR3 size: 16 residues. Germline V lookup: CDR1 SGHTA, CDR2 FQGTGA. V lost 2 bases and J lost 2; bases outside the gene matches: 4. The CDR3 bases are TGTGCCAGCAGCTTACTGGACAGGGGATGCAATCAGCCCCAGCATTTT. It translates to CASSLLDRGCNQPQHF.

The chain combines TRBV30 with TRBJ1-1, with D perhaps matching TRBD1 (6 bases). This CDR3 region has 12 residues. Trimming shortened V by 4 bases and J by 7 bases, and 13 bases separated the two germline ends. CDR1 and CDR2 (germline): GTSNPN, SVGIG (reference sequence). This chain's CDR3 is CAWTGDGVEAFF. The CDR3 coding sequence is TGTGCCTGGACAGGGGATGGGGTTGAAGCTTTCTTT.

This CDR3 reads CASSFTTDYGYTF. For the CDR3, the DNA is TGTGCCAGCAGTTTTACGACAGACTATGGCTACACCTTC. The chain joins TRBV27 to TRBJ1-2, with D tentatively TRBD1 (5 bases). Looked up from germline, CDR1 is MNHEY and CDR2 is SMNVEV (reference sequence). V was cut by 3 bases and J by 3 bases, with 8 bases left in between. The CDR3 has 13 amino acids.

This chain joins TRBV29-1 and TRBJ2-7, with D possibly being TRBD1 (6 bases). Germline V gene lookup returns CDR1 SQVTM and CDR2 ANQGSEA. V gave up 3 bases and J gave up 3 bases, with 12 bases separating them. This CDR3 has 13 amino acids. CDR3 amino acids: CSVDKQGGYEQYF. CDR3 bases: TGCAGCGTTGACAAACAGGGTGGCTACGAGCAGTACTTC.

The chain couples TRBV3-1 (or the pseudogene TRBV3-2) to TRBJ1-2, with D unclear. The CDR3 runs to 15 residues. Germline CDR1 LGHDT, CDR2 YNNKEL (reference sequence). V lost 0 bases and J lost 4, with 12 bases in between. The CDR3 DNA follows: TGTGCCAGCAGCCAAGATGGAGGCTCCGGCTATGGCTACACCTTC. Protein sequence: CASSQDGGSGYGYTF.